The 17 T cell receptor beta chains below come from one sample, sequenced in a study of identical twins listed by TCRdb under 2016. Library generation was performed with 5' RACE. Sequencer: Illumina HiSeq 2000. The public reads were reprocessed in TCRdb via fastp at Q25 and MiXCR, keeping in-frame beta chains. When rows share a CDR3 protein, they turn into one entry using the most common DNA and genes. Within this sample are 250,000 or so distinct CDR3 sequences, with 10% to 15% of them counted one time only. The ten largest clones take up about 4.1% of the sample. These data also featured in a second study, about yellow fever vaccine responses in identical twins.

The sequenced sample was memory (CD45RO+) T cells sorted from blood. This specimen's cell subset or site label, interpreted: CD45RO+ enriched T cells. These receptors originate from a woman aged 18-29 years in good health.

The chain employs TRBV11-3 and TRBJ2-1; no clear D. V was pared by 5 bases and J by 4 bases, with 9 bases between. Germline CDR1 SGHNT, CDR2 YENEEA. The length of the CDR3 is 13 residues. The CDR3 DNA sequence: TGTGCCAGCAGCGCCGGCTGGTACAATGAGCAGTTCTTC. This gives the protein CASSAGWYNEQFF.

In its sample, this clonotype was seen many times. The chain links TRBV5-1 to TRBJ2-2; possibly TRBD1 for D (6 bases). V shed 4 bases and J shed 5 bases, with 12 bases lying between them. CDR1 is SGHRS and CDR2 is YFSETQ in the germline V gene. This CDR3 is 14 amino acids long. CDR3 coding DNA: TGCGCCAGCAGCCGCAGGGGAGAGACCGGGGAGCTGTTTTTT. Residues: CASSRRGETGELFF. The entire variable domain, with the rest obtained from reference TRBV5-1 and TRBJ2-2, is as follows: KAGVTQTPRYLIKTRGQQVTLSCSPISGHRSVSWYQQTPGQGLQFLFEYFSETQRNKGNFPGRFSGRQFSNSRSEMNVSTLELGDSALYLCASSRRGETGELFFGEGSRLTVL.

This clonotype has ten or more counts. The gene calls are TRBV12-3 or TRBV12-4 and TRBJ1-5; D unclear. This CDR3 comprises 15 residues. The V end was cut by 3 bases, the J end by 4 bases, with 13 bases between. CDR3 coding DNA: TGTGCCAGCAGTTTCTTGGGTTTCGGGAATCAGCCCCAGCATTTT. It codes for CASSFLGFGNQPQHF.

This clonotype was counted a few times. This chain connects TRBV28 to TRBJ2-7, with 9 positions matching TRBD1. The CDR3 length is 15 residues. After removal of 5 bases from V and 4 bases from J, the junction contained 9 bases not matched to a gene. The germline CDR1 and CDR2 sequences are MDHEN and SYDVKM. This CDR3 reads CASSSTGGASYEQYF. Here the CDR3 DNA reads TGTGCCAGCAGTAGTACAGGGGGCGCGTCTTACGAGCAGTACTTC.

This clonotype has just a few counts. The genes are TRBV5-1 and TRBJ2-2; tentative D call: TRBD1 (6 bases). Germline CDR1 SGHRS, CDR2 YFSETQ. V lost 4 bases to trimming and J lost 2 bases, with 12 bases between them. The CDR3 totals 15 residues. CDR3 sequence reads: CASSGQGPNTGELFF. The CDR3 nucleotides are TGCGCCAGCAGCGGGCAGGGGCCCAACACCGGGGAGCTGTTTTTT.

This sequence joins TRBV20-1 and TRBJ2-1, with 8 bases aligning to TRBD2. Germline lookup yields CDR1 DFQATT and CDR2 SNEGSKA (reference sequence). The CDR3 length is 15 residues. Trimming at V came to 0 bases and at J to 12 bases, leaving 13 bases not matched to a gene. In DNA form, the CDR3 reads TGCAGTGCTAGAGATGGGGGACTAGGGGTGGTCGTGCAGTTCTTC. It codes for CSARDGGLGVVVQFF.

The J gene is TRBJ2-1, the V gene TRBV7-9, with 12 positions matching TRBD1. The CDR3 sequence is 16 residues long. V trimming: 5 bases; J trimming: 6 bases; junction bases outside the gene matches: 8. CDR1 and CDR2 (germline): SEHNR, FQNEAQ (reference sequence). CDR3 residues: CASSPGTGGIRNEQFF. The CDR3 DNA follows: TGTGCCAGCAGCCCGGGGACAGGGGGCATCCGCAATGAGCAGTTCTTC.

This chain connects TRBV5-5 to TRBJ1-1, with 7 bases matching TRBD1. Germline-derived CDR1 and CDR2 are SGHKS and YYEKEE (reference sequence). With V trimmed by 0 bases and J by 0 bases, 5 bases remained unmatched. The length of the CDR3 is 16 residues. The CDR3 region is CASSLEGTALNTEAFF. CDR3 in DNA: TGTGCCAGCAGCTTGGAGGGGACAGCGCTGAACACTGAAGCTTTCTTT.

V is TRBV7-9 and J is TRBJ2-7, with a possible D match to TRBD2 (6 bases). Germline V lookup: CDR1 SEHNR, CDR2 FQNEAQ (reference sequence). This CDR3 is built from 14 residues. V was cut by 3 bases and J by 1 base, with 10 bases left in between. Written as DNA, the CDR3 is TGTGCCAGCAGCTTGTCTAGCGTTTCCTACGAGCAGTACTTC. Protein product: CASSLSSVSYEQYF.

This clonotype was seen a handful of times. CDR3 sequence: CASRLRTSYNEQFF. The CDR3 DNA reads TGTGCCAGCAGGTTGCGGACCTCCTACAATGAGCAGTTCTTC. This chain uses TRBV7-2 with TRBJ2-1; D gene ambiguous. The V end lost 6 bases, the J end lost 0 bases, and 9 bases lay between the germline ends. The CDR3 totals 14 residues. Germline CDR1 is SGHTA and CDR2 is FQGNSA.

This clonotype was recorded at least ten times. The chain employs TRBV2 and TRBJ2-7, with 12 bases that match TRBD1. CDR3 length: 15 amino acids. J lost 2 bases, V lost 6 bases, and 5 bases had no gene match. Germline-derived CDR1 and CDR2 are SNHLY and FYNNEI. In nucleotides, the CDR3 is TGTGCCAGCAGACCCCGGGACAGGGGGCCCTACGAGCAGTACTTC. This encodes CASRPRDRGPYEQYF.

This chain uses TRBV7-2 with TRBJ2-3, with 14 bases that match TRBD2. The CDR3 extends over 16 amino acids. J gave up 3 bases and V 6 bases, and 5 bases lay outside the gene matches. Germline values: CDR1 SGHTA, CDR2 FQGNSA. CDR3 sequence (DNA): TGTGCCAGCAGTCGGACTAGCGGGAGGCCAACAGATACGCAGTATTTT. Translating gives CASSRTSGRPTDTQYF.

The chain joins TRBV6-6 to TRBJ2-5; unclear D gene. Looked up from germline, CDR1 is MNHNY and CDR2 is SVGAGI (reference sequence). The CDR3 runs to 13 residues. Deletions cut 8 bases from V and 1 base from J, with 11 bases between. The CDR3, as DNA: TGTGCCAGCGGCCAGAGGTCCCAAGAGACCCAGTACTTC. Translating it yields CASGQRSQETQYF.

Ten or more counts support this clonotype. The chain combines TRBV7-2 with TRBJ2-7; TRBD2 agrees at 7 bases. The germline V gene encodes CDR1 SGHTA and CDR2 FQGNSA. The CDR3 is 14 residues long. With V trimmed by 5 bases and J by 6 bases, 10 bases remained unmatched. The CDR3 bases are TGTGCCAGCAGCATTATCGGGACTACCACCGAGCAGTACTTC. This translates into CASSIIGTTTEQYF.

This clonotype was observed a handful of times. The chain combines TRBV12-3 or TRBV12-4 with TRBJ2-4; possibly TRBD1 for D (7 bases). The CDR3 covers 15 residues. V lost 3 bases and J lost 2, with 11 bases in between. Written as DNA, the CDR3 is TGTGCCAGCAGTTTTCCAGGGGGGACCAAAAACATTCAGTACTTC. This gives the protein CASSFPGGTKNIQYF.

The V gene is TRBV28, the J gene TRBJ1-2; 8 bases align to TRBD1. The length of the CDR3 is 12 residues. J gave up 9 bases and V 6 bases, and 6 bases lay outside the gene matches. Germline CDR1 and CDR2: MDHEN and SYDVKM. The CDR3 loop is CASSSGQGRYTF. CDR3 coding DNA: TGTGCCAGCAGCTCCGGACAGGGACGCTACACCTTC.

This clonotype was counted many times. This chain uses TRBV7-2 with TRBJ2-5; 11 bases are shared with TRBD2. CDR1 and CDR2 (germline): SGHTA, FQGNSA. Trimming took 0 bases from V and 1 from J; bases not matched to a gene: 1. This CDR3 region has 16 residues. CDR3 protein: CASSLALAGAQETQYF. The CDR3 nucleotides are TGTGCCAGCAGCTTAGCACTAGCGGGGGCCCAAGAGACCCAGTACTTC.